The clone carrying this T cell receptor beta chain turned up a few times. Antigen: not known. Libraries for TCR beta were made by quantitative 5'-RACE with molecular barcodes. TCRdb reprocessed the 5' RACE reads via MiXCR and lists one record per CDR3 protein. Of 390,000 or so distinct CDR3 sequences in the sample, about a fifth were seen once. This sample was taken from a study of CD8 T cells in ankylosing spondylitis. General observations from the study: In the blood and synovial fluid of reactive arthritis, some motif variants had been previously reported. Blood of patients with ankylosing spondylitis appeared to be characterized by a TCR beta motif of about eight highly homologous variants.

The CDR3 sequence is 18 residues long. The V and J ends lost 3 bases and 6 bases, in that order; junction bases with no gene match: 14. Looked up from germline, CDR1 is SGHRS and CDR2 is YFSETQ. The chain combines TRBV5-1 with TRBJ2-1; 11 bases map to TRBD2. This clonotype originated in a male donor with ankylosing spondylitis. Sequencing input: blood, either unsorted or a sorted T cell fraction (not recorded which). This CDR3 is CASSSSILTSGKPNEQFF. As DNA, the CDR3 is TGCGCCAGCAGCTCCTCAATTTTGACTAGCGGGAAACCCAATGAGCAGTTCTTC.